This T cell receptor beta chain was captured in a study of regulatory T cells in long-lasting Graves disease. Study findings and constraints: Study of thyroid tissue was not done, with only peripheral blood studied. Persistent disease showed a preference for TRBV28, TRBJ1-2 and TRBJ2-5.

This clonotype was observed at least ten times. The target antigen is unknown. Time point specified: newly diagnosed GD, antithyroid drugs for less than 3 months. RNA extracted from PBMCs served as the sequencing template. Building the TCR beta libraries relied on iRepertoire HTBI primers, and CDR3 regions underwent Arm-PCR. MiXCR, applied by TCRdb to the multiplex PCR reads, yields one record per CDR3 protein. The sample has around 320,000 distinct CDR3 sequences; approximately 15% are singletons. Germline V CDR1 and CDR2: DFQATT, SNEGSKA (reference sequence). The CDR3 extends over 12 amino acids. Trimming took 7 bases from V and 5 from J, leaving 11 bases between them. The data were also submitted as part of a second study, on T cells in Graves' hyperthyroidism and ophthalmopathy.

The V call is TRBV20-1, the J call TRBJ2-2; D gene ambiguous. The material sequenced was peripheral blood mononuclear cells (PBMCs), taken at new diagnosis, from a patient treated with antithyroid drugs. The source of this sequence is a man aged 35-49 years with Graves disease. The CDR3 here is CSVQRTTGELFF. DNA for the CDR3: TGCAGTGTGCAGCGAACGACCGGGGAGCTGTTTTTT.